Here is one T cell receptor (beta chain) with its context. Its antigen is not yet known. The sample holds no much larger clone one base away, and base qualities are not on file. The collaborating institutions used their own protocols to collect whole blood in K2EDTA tubes. For TCRbeta analysis, collaborators shipped samples in one of three forms: frozen whole blood, isolated PBMCs, or DNA extracted from either of those sample types. TCRbeta CDR3 regions were amplified from genomic DNA by means of the immunoSEQ Assay, a bias-controlled multiplex PCR. Under the source paper's analysis protocol: Within the assay, amplification of reference gene primers was used to estimate how many nucleated cells each sample contained. Sequence reads were collapsed and filtered to measure the absolute abundance of every unique TCRbeta CDR3 rearrangement. For each sample, productive Simpson clonality was calculated by taking the square root of Simpson's diversity index across productive rearrangements. In its TCRdb copy, this immuneACCESS table keeps in-frame sequences only and misses some clones. Where compared with another copy, unresolved V genes explain less than half of these, and the others have no known cause. V and J calls and clone size come straight from that table; D and trimming were deduced from the DNA. Here the sample has approximately 250,000 clones; about 89% occur a single time. About 8.6% of the sample is held by the ten biggest clonotypes.

This sample was included in a study of blood T cell repertoires in COVID-19 (dated by TCRdb to 2018 to 2020). With respect to the entire study: The collaborator samples originated in the United States, Italy and Spain and spanned the acute and convalescent phases of COVID-19. Where available, HLA class I and class II types were obtained from metadata supplied by the sample provider rather than from assay-based typing. The sample metadata nearly always contained a de-identified subject ID, COVID-19 status, age in years and sex. The samples were drawn from two sources: the first 160 participants of the ongoing ImmuneRACE study, and about 1,300 subjects contributed by 6 global collaborators. Deeply sampled blood TCRbeta repertoires from subjects exposed to, actively infected with, or recovered from COVID-19 were included in the dataset. The prospective study material was composed of cDNA or gDNA derived from T cells, B-cell-depleted T cells, or PBMCs. A freely available public database, intended as a resource for researchers studying the immune response to SARS-CoV-2, is where the repertoires were released.

What the research found in general, with its limitations: How much clinical and demographic metadata was included differed by source and by participant, and the metadata was provided uncurated.

The junction carries 16 bases between V and J, which are trimmed by 9 bases and 2 bases respectively. Its CDR3 holds 14 amino acids, cysteine through phenylalanine. CDR3 DNA is the only sequence kept; it has 42 bases, read in frame from the first base. From the germline V gene, CDR1 is MNHEY and CDR2 is SVGAGI. The clonotype was recovered from a man aged 35 to 55 with active or convalescent COVID-19. The sequence is built from TRBV6-5 and TRBJ1-2; possibly the D gene is TRBD1, per 6 matching bases. Sequenced sample: peripheral blood. The CDR3 has the sequence CASHSFGQNYGYTF. The base sequence is TGTGCCAGTCACTCTTTCGGACAGAACTATGGCTACACCTTC.